A single sample is the source of the 7 T cell receptor beta chains below, sequenced in a study of T cell responses to AZD1222 COVID-19 vaccine. The protocol was immunoSEQ multiplex PCR, while the TCRdb copy is restricted to in-frame clones and leaves out a portion. Here the sample spans around 150,000 clones, 92% being singletons. The sample in question was peripheral blood, obtained 28 days after the second AZD1222 dose. Receptor source: an adult who received the AZD1222 COVID-19 vaccine.

V is TRBV19 and J is TRBJ1-5, with no clear D. CDR3 length: 14 amino acids. The germline V and J ends were trimmed by 5 bases and 7 bases, with 15 bases remaining between them. Germline CDR1 and CDR2: LNHDA and SQIVND (reference sequence). The CDR3 coding sequence is TGTGCCAGTAGTGGGGAACCCTGGTTCCAGCCCCAGCATTTT. Its protein is CASSGEPWFQPQHF.

The rearrangement links TRBV5-6 to TRBJ1-2; perhaps TRBD1 as D (6 bases). V was pared by 0 bases and J by 2 bases, with 11 bases between. Germline assignment: CDR1 SGHDT and CDR2 YYEEEE. The CDR3 consists of 15 residues. As DNA, the CDR3 is TGTGCCAGCAGCTTGGGAGGGGACACCAACTATGGCTACACCTTC. Residues: CASSLGGDTNYGYTF.

V is TRBV6-5 and J is TRBJ2-7; TRBD1 aligns across 10 bases. The ends lost 6 bases at V and 3 bases at J; junction bases unmatched: 8. The CDR3 spans 15 residues. The germline V gene has CDR1 MNHEY and CDR2 SVGAGI. This chain's CDR3 is CASRSPGTGVYEQYF. Here the CDR3 DNA reads TGTGCCAGCAGATCCCCCGGGACAGGGGTCTACGAGCAGTACTTC.

The rearrangement joins TRBV6-5 to TRBJ1-2; a possible D gene is TRBD1 (5 bases). Germline CDR1 reads MNHEY; CDR2 reads SVGAGI. The V end was cut by 6 bases, the J end by 7 bases, with 18 bases between. This CDR3 is 14 amino acids long. The CDR3 region is CASRLRGIGSGYTF. In DNA form, the CDR3 reads TGTGCCAGCAGGTTAAGGGGCATCGGGAGTGGCTACACCTTC.

This sequence joins TRBV2 and TRBJ2-3, with D maybe TRBD1 (5 bases). The CDR3 covers 14 residues. Germline assignment: CDR1 SNHLY and CDR2 FYNNEI. V lost 6 bases and J 2 bases, leaving 12 bases between the germline ends. The CDR3 nucleotides read TGTGCCAGCAGCCCGTTAGGGGTCACAGATACGCAGTATTTT. Protein: CASSPLGVTDTQYF.

This clone was observed a few times. The chain employs TRBV6-5 and TRBJ2-3, with D uncertain. The germline V gene has CDR1 MNHEY and CDR2 SVGAGI. The length of the CDR3 is 13 residues. Trimming removed 8 bases at V and 6 bases at J, with 15 bases between. The chain's CDR3 is CASSTTPSDTQYF. CDR3 nucleotide sequence: TGTGCCAGCTCCACTACTCCGTCCGATACGCAGTATTTT.

CDR3 DNA: TGTGCCAGTAGTAGTGGGCCCGACGGGAACACAGATACGCAGTATTTT. It yields the protein CASSSGPDGNTDTQYF. The J gene is TRBJ2-3, the V gene TRBV19; possibly TRBD2 for D (5 bases). Germline-derived CDR1 and CDR2 are LNHDA and SQIVND (reference sequence). V was trimmed by 4 bases and J by 2 bases, leaving 16 bases between them. This CDR3 has 16 residues.